This T cell receptor beta chain was found in a study of somatic mutations in cytotoxic T cells in rheumatoid arthritis. About the study: Flow sorting yielded some V beta antibody-stained T-cell populations at nearly 100% purity, among them V beta1+ cells sequenced for TCRB.

Clones were sequenced by immunoSEQ multiplex PCR, and TCRdb holds only the in-frame ones, with some missing. The table shows about 18,000 clones, with around 79% occurring only once. Between the trimmed V and J ends, which lost 5 bases and 7 bases, there was a span of 21 bases. Germline CDR1 is GTSNPN and CDR2 is SVGIG (reference sequence). The CDR3 totals 14 residues. Sample: CD8+ T cells sorted from blood. The clonotype originates from a woman aged 55 to 70 in good health. The V call is TRBV30, the J call TRBJ2-7, with no clear D. The CDR3 sequence is CAWLAEGPRGEQYF. The CDR3 DNA reads TGTGCCTGGCTGGCGGAAGGGCCCCGTGGGGAGCAGTACTTC.